The clone carrying this TCR beta chain has just a few counts. This specimen belongs to a study of spatial heterogeneity in lung cancer. Study-level background: The study observed each unique TCR and UMI combination more than ten times on average in raw reads.

Time point reported: sample taken at primary tumor resection. Whole RNA was taken from tumor, nontumor lung or frozen PBMC; it was then sequenced unsorted. TCRdb passed the 5' RACE reads through MiXCR, listing each CDR3 protein once. The table has about 23,000 distinct CDR3 sequences, over 3% seen once; the top ten hold about 30%. The V segment lost 6 bases and the J segment 4 bases; nucleotides outside the gene matches: 10. The CDR3 loop spans 15 amino acids. The source is a female donor with early-stage non-small cell lung cancer. Sequences were derived from PBMCs, sampled at surgery. The chain recombines TRBV12-3 or TRBV12-4 with TRBJ2-5, with 8 bases lining up with TRBD1. As DNA, the CDR3 is TGTGCCAGCAGGGGAACCCAGGGGGCTACAGAGACCCAGTACTTC. It is translated as CASRGTQGATETQYF.